This T cell receptor beta chain was observed in a study of tumor-infiltrating lymphocytes in primary liver carcinoma. Regarding the study as a whole: With p = 0.039, the top-250-clone fraction in tumors significantly exceeded that in blood. Pairs of tumor regions overlapped more than tumor-adjacent and tumor-blood pairs did.

It was from roughly 20-30 mg of unsorted bulk tissue that RNA and DNA were co-extracted. Cases comprised patients with primary liver carcinoma who received surgical resection. The patients lived with chronic HBV infection and had not yet received any treatment. This CDR3 is built from 17 residues. The germline CDR1 and CDR2 sequences are SGHAT and FQNNGV. Total RNA amounting to 500 ng was the source from which TCR beta cDNA was made with a constant-region primer. Slightly modified ARM-PCR, run as three nested multiplex PCR rounds, produced the TCR beta libraries. Two initial PCR rounds of roughly 10 cycles each paired TRBV1-TRBV30 forward primers with a C-beta reverse primer. TCRdb passed the multiplex PCR reads through MiXCR, listing each CDR3 protein once. The repertoire holds over 75,000 distinct CDR3 sequences, with just over 65% as singletons. Concerning this clonotype: The target antigen is unknown. The junction departs from germline at one end; a sequencing error may be responsible.

The gene calls are TRBV11-2 and TRBJ2-3, with 9 bases identical to TRBD1. This TCR derives from a man in his forties with primary liver carcinoma and hepatitis B virus infection. Sequencing used tumor-adjacent normal liver tissue. The CDR3 region is CTSKVLLRTGGTDTQYF. CDR3 DNA sequence: TGTACCAGCAAGGTTCTACTGAGGACAGGGGGCACAGATACGCAGTATTTT.